Presented here are 2 T cell receptor beta chains from one specimen sequenced in a study of cytomegalovirus exposure and HLA in healthy donors. Sequencing used immunoSEQ multiplex PCR; TCRdb keeps in-frame clones, though not all of them. The sample has 50,000 to 80,000 clones; approximately 90% are singletons. Sequencing was done on a sample of PBMCs. The receptors derive from a woman younger than 35 in good health and CMV-seronegative.

This clone was seen only once. This chain joins TRBV29-1 and TRBJ1-2; 8 nucleotides agree with TRBD1. The V gene end was trimmed by 8 bases and the J gene end by 8 bases; junction bases not matched to a gene: 10. The CDR3 sequence is 12 residues long. CDR1 is SQVTM and CDR2 is ANQGSEA in the germline V gene. For the CDR3, the DNA is TGCAGCTCGAGTGACAGGGGAGGCGGCTACACCTTC. This encodes CSSSDRGGGYTF.

V is TRBV5-4 and J is TRBJ2-3; the match to TRBD2 covers 12 bases. CDR1 SGHNT and CDR2 YYREEE come from the germline V gene (reference sequence). This CDR3 is 17 amino acids long. J was trimmed by 3 bases and V by 5 bases; bases with no gene match: 10. The CDR3 DNA is TGTGCCAGCAGTTCGCCGGGACTAGCGGGCCTTACAGATACGCAGTATTTT. Residues: CASSSPGLAGLTDTQYF.